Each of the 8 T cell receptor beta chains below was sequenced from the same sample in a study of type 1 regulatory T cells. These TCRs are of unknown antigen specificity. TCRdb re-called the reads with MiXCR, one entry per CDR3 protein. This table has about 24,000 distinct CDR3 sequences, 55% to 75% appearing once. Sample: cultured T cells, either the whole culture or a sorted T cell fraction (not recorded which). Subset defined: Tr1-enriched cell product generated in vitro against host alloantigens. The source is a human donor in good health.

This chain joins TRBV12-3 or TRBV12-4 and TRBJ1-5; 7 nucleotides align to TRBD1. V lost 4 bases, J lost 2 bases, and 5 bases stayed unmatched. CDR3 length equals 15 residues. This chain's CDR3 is CASSSGGRGNQPQHF. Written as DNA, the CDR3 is TGTGCCAGCAGTTCAGGGGGTAGGGGCAATCAGCCCCAGCATTTT.

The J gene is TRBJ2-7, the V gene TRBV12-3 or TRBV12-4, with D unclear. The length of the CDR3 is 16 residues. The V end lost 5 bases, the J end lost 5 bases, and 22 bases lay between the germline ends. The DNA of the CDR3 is TGTGCCAGCAGTCCGGGCACGAGGCAGGCGTTCGACGAGCAGTACTTC. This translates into CASSPGTRQAFDEQYF.

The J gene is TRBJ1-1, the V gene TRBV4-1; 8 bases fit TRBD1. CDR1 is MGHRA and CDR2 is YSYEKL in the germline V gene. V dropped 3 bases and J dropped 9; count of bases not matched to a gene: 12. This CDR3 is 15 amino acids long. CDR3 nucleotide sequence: TGCGCCAGCAGCCAGGGCGGACAGGGAAGAGTTCAAGCTTTCTTT. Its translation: CASSQGGQGRVQAFF.

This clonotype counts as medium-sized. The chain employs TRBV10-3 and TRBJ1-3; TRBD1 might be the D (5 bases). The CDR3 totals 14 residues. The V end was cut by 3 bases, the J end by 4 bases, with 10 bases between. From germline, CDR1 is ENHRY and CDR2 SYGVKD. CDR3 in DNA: TGTGCCATCAGTGAAGGGGCTCGAGGAAACACCATATATTTT. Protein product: CAISEGARGNTIYF.

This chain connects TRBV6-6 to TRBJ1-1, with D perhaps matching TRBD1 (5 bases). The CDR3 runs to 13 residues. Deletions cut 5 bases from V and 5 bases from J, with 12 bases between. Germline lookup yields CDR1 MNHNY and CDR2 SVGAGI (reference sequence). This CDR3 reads CASSGALGTEAFF. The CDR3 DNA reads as TGTGCCAGCAGTGGGGCGCTGGGGACTGAAGCTTTCTTT.

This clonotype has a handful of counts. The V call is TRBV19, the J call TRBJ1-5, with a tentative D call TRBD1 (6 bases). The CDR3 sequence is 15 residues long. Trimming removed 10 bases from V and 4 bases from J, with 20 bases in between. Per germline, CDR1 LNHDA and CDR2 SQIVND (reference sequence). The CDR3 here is CATTQRGPGNQPQHF. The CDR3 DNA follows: TGTGCCACCACCCAGCGGGGGCCAGGGAATCAGCCCCAGCATTTT. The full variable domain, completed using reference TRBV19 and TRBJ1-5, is DGGITQSPKYLFRKEGQNVTLSCEQNLNHDAMYWYRQDPGQGLRLIYYSQIVNDFQKGDIAEGYSVSREKKESFPLTVTSAQKNPTAFYLCATTQRGPGNQPQHFGDGTRLSIL.

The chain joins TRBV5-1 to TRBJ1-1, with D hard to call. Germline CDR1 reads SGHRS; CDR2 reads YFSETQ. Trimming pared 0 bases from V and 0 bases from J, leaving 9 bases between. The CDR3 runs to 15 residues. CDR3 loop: CASSLVAGMNTEAFF. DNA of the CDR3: TGCGCCAGCAGCTTGGTGGCCGGAATGAACACTGAAGCTTTCTTT.

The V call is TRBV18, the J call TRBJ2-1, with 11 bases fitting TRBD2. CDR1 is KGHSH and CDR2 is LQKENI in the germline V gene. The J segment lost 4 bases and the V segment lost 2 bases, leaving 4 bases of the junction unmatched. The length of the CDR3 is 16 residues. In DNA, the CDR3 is TGTGCCAGCTCACCAGCCCCTAGCGGGGGGTACAATGAGCAGTTCTTC. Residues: CASSPAPSGGYNEQFF.